This T cell receptor beta chain came from a study of blood T cells in healthy people across ages (dated by TCRdb to 2015 to 2017). About the study as a whole: In model experiments, template switching captured roughly one uniquely barcoded TCR beta cDNA molecule for every two T cells. Donors were grouped into four age groups: young (average about 15 years), middle-aged (about 38), aged (around 66) and long-lived (about 82). To track age-related changes in TCR beta repertoire diversity, the study relied on deep sequencing normalized with unique cDNA molecular identifiers. Donors of different ages were randomly distributed across sequencing lanes to avoid experimental bias. For two donors (one aged 18 to 29 and one aged 80 or older), the study analyzed two additional independent replicas of 1 million unique cDNA reads from the same blood draw.

Libraries were prepared through 5' RACE. Instrument used: Illumina HiSeq 2500. A second PCR of roughly 7 to 11 cycles was performed with a sample-barcoded 5' primer and a J-beta primer mix. A template-switch 5' adaptor carrying 12 random nucleotides introduced a unique molecular identifier onto each TCR beta cDNA molecule. Each sample yielded at least 3 million CDR3-containing paired-end reads. First-strand cDNA synthesis was performed from all RNA using the Mint cDNA synthesis kit, with priming by a TRBC-specific oligonucleotide. All cDNA was treated with uracil-DNA glycosylase and then went through a first 18-cycle PCR with the universal primers M1SS and BC2_uni_R. The source study handled its data this way. Normalization of each sample was performed by random selection of 1 million high-quality reads, each carrying a distinct molecular identifier. Instead of being binned into consensus sequences, reads that shared molecular identifiers were thrown out. MiTCR, run with a Q25 quality threshold and the strictest error-elimination algorithm, handled CDR3 identification, clonotype clustering and error correction. Lower-bound total TCR beta diversity was estimated with a nonparametric unseen species model using Euler transformation. The raw public data were reprocessed by TCRdb itself: fastp quality trimming at Q25, MiXCR clonotype calling, in-frame beta chains only. All rows with the same CDR3 protein become a single entry with the most common DNA and genes. The V and J calls reflect TCRdb's pipeline rather than the authors' work. The sample table contains some 880,000 distinct CDR3 sequences; only one count was recorded for about 36% of them. Over 10% of the sample lies in the top ten.

On the study overall, not on this receptor specifically: Since profiling was done on bulk unsorted PBMCs, naive and antigen-experienced compartments could not be conclusively compared. As age increased, observed TCR beta diversity per million T cells dropped in a roughly linear way, and a significant reduction was already evident by age roughly 36. Estimates of total diversity based on one million sequenced T cells were regarded as lower bounds and as underestimates. Because donor CMV infection status was unknown, age-related changes in expanded clonotypes were potentially confounded. Compared with the aged group, the long-lived group had more naive CD4+ T cells, fewer expanded clones and increased TCR diversity, a pattern suggesting age selection. Observed TCR beta diversity correlated strongly with the percentage of naive T cells measured by flow cytometry.

Systemically healthy Caucasian individuals from Russia, roughly 40 in total and aged about 6 to 100 years, were included as donors. Each donor gave around 9 milliliters of peripheral blood, collected into EDTA-treated Vacutainer tubes. Ficoll-Paque density-gradient centrifugation was used to isolate PBMCs, with at least 7 million per sample. Trizol reagent was used to extract total RNA from PBMCs, with at least 6 micrograms per sample. The percentages of naive CD45RAhigh/CD27high T cells were determined by flow cytometry on a PBMC aliquot from every donor. This clonotype is a singleton in its sample. Its cognate antigen has yet to be identified. Base quality data are lacking; no much larger clone is found one base away. A single read constitutes weak evidence. Sequences GTSNPN (CDR1) and SVGIG (CDR2) are obtained from the germline V gene (reference sequence). From cysteine to phenylalanine, the CDR3 is 13 amino acids long. Solely the CDR3 DNA is kept, with 39 bases framed from the first base.

Recombination linked TRBV30 to TRBJ1-5; the D element could tentatively be TRBD1 or TRBD2, as 5 bases agree for each. The end of the DNA is better explained by TRBJ2-3, so the J call may be wrong. The sequenced sample consisted of blood. This sequence was found in a man younger than 30 in good health. Here is the DNA: TGTGCCTGGAGTGGAGGGGATCGGCAGCCCCAGTATTTT. This codes for CAWSGGDRQPQYF.